The present entry profiles one TCR beta chain with its context. Its specificity is not known. This PCR relied on a set of 60 Vbeta primers and 13 Jbeta primers. Produced via immunoSEQ multiplex PCR; TCRdb's table is partial and in-frame only. The sample lists 150,000 to 200,000 clones; around three quarters were seen once. CDR1 is WNHNN, CDR2 SYGVQD, per germline (reference sequence). V shed 5 bases, J shed 2 bases, and the junction held 6 bases outside the gene matches. This CDR3 contains 15 residues. The data are from a study of cytomegalovirus exposure and HLA in healthy donors. Findings of the study overall: Common viral pathogens were later found to be apparently linked to several of the most significant clusters. In a later analysis, TCR beta V- and J-gene trimming was associated with a missense DCLRE1C variant. An analysis was carried out at a later point. It showed that HLA-associated TCR beta chains were more clonally expanded than equally common non-associated chains.

This chain links TRBV10-1 with TRBJ2-5; 9 nucleotides match TRBD2. The receptor's source is a man in his thirties or forties in good health and CMV-seropositive. The sequencing input was PBMCs. Here the CDR3 reads CASSSGTSRQETQYF. The CDR3 region has the DNA TGCGCCAGCAGTTCCGGGACTAGCAGACAAGAGACCCAGTACTTC.